This T cell receptor (beta chain) emerged from a study of T cell repertoires in cytomegalovirus infection. Study-wide background: Carrying CMV and the relevant HLA type showed in public TCR beta signatures.

General study points: The ex vivo response was dominated by HLA-C-restricted CMV-specific TCR beta clonotypes. Cumulative frequency of public TCR beta families picked out carriers of CMV plus the relevant HLA.

This clonotype was observed a few times. Its antigen is unknown. TCRdb reprocessed the reads with MiXCR, giving one entry per CDR3 protein. The sample has approximately 500,000 distinct CDR3 sequences; about 17% are singletons. This CDR3 is 20 amino acids long. Germline V lookup: CDR1 MGHRA, CDR2 YSYEKL. The ends lost 0 bases at V and 5 bases at J; junction bases unmatched: 19. The sample was CD8+ T cells from PBMCs. The origin of this receptor is a human donor in good health (CMV status not recorded). Some clones in this sample may be carry-over from other donors' samples. This chain connects TRBV4-1 to TRBJ1-2; 9 bases match TRBD1. As DNA, the CDR3 is TGCGCCAGCAGCCAAGATTCAAATCCCGGGACAGGGAACCCCACTTATGGCTACACCTTC. As protein: CASSQDSNPGTGNPTYGYTF.